The clone carrying this TCR beta chain was seen more than once but under ten times. V was cut by 0 bases and J by 8 bases, with 15 bases left in between. CDR1 is SGHNT, CDR2 YYREEE, per germline (reference sequence). The CDR3 covers 15 residues. This sample is drawn from a study of T cells after somatic rescue of genetic block. The protocol was immunoSEQ multiplex PCR, while the TCRdb copy is restricted to in-frame clones and leaves out a portion. The data show 11,000 to 15,000 clones, 60% to 80% seen once. The sample taken for sequencing was peripheral blood mononuclear cells (PBMCs). This rearrangement joins TRBV5-4 to TRBJ2-1; weak D call: TRBD1 (7 bases). The sequence was collected from a boy under 18. CDR3 DNA sequence: TGTGCCAGCAGCTTGGGACAGGGAGGATTTGATGAGCAGTTCTTC. It specifies CASSLGQGGFDEQFF.